This TCR beta chain was identified in a study of CD8 T cells in ankylosing spondylitis. Overall study findings and caveats: Ankylosing spondylitis blood appeared to carry a characteristic TCR beta motif of under ten highly homologous variants. It was reported that disease-linked clones were significantly enriched in matched ankylosing spondylitis synovial fluid. Past research had described some motif variants in reactive arthritis synovial fluid and blood.

Details on this clonotype: Its antigen is unidentified.

Scientists made TCR beta libraries using quantitative 5'-RACE with molecular barcodes. TCRdb processed the 5' RACE reads anew with MiXCR; each CDR3 protein has one entry. Altogether 250,000 to 350,000 distinct CDR3 sequences are present, approximately 20% being singletons, with the ten largest covering 7.8%. The sequencing sample was made of blood, either unsorted or a sorted T cell fraction (not recorded which). The receptor's source is a male donor with ankylosing spondylitis or in good health (not recorded which).

The CDR3 bases are TGTGCCAGTAGCCCCAGGGAGGGGATCACTGAAGCTTTCTTT. This sequence encodes CASSPREGITEAFF. The chain employs TRBV19 and TRBJ1-1; D is perhaps TRBD1 (5 bases). CDR3 size: 14 residues. The V gene lost 6 bases and the J gene lost 4 bases, with 15 bases spanning the gap. Germline assignment: CDR1 LNHDA and CDR2 SQIVND (reference sequence).